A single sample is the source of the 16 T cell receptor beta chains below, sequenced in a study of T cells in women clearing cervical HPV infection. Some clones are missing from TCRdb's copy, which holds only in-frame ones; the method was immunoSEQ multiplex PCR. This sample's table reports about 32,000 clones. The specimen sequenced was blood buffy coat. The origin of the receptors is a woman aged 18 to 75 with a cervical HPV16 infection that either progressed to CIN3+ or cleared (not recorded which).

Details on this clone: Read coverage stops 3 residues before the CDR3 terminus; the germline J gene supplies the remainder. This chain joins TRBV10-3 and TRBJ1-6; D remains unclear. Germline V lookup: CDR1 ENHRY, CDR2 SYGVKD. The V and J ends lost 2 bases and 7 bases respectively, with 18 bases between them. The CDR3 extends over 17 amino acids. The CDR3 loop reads CAISEAPFGRGNSPLHF. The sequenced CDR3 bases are TGTGCCATCAGTGAGGCTCCCTTCGGACGGGGAAATTCACCC.

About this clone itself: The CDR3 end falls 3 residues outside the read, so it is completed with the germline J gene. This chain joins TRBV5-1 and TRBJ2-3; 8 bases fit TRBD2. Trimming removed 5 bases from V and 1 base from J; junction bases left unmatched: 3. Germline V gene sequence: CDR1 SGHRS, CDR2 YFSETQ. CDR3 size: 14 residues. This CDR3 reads CASSYSGGTDTQYF. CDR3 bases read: TGCGCCAGCAGTTATAGCGGGGGCACAGATACG.

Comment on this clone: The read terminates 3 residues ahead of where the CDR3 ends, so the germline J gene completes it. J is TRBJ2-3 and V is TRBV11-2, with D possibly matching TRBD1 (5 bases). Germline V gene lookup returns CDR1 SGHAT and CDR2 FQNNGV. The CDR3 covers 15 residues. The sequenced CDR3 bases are TGTGCCAGCAGCTTATACTTCAGGGCCAGAGAGACG. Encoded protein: CASSLYFRARET. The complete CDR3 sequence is CASSLYFRARETQYF.

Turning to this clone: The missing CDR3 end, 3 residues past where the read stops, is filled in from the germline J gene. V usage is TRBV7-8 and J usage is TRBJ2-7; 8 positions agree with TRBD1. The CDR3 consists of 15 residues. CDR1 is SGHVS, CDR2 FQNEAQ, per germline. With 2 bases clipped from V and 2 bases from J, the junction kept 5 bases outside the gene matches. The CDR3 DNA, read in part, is TGTGCCAGCAGCTTAAGGGGGACAGGAGCCTACGAG. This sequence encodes CASSLRGTGAYE. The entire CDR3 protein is CASSLRGTGAYEQYF.

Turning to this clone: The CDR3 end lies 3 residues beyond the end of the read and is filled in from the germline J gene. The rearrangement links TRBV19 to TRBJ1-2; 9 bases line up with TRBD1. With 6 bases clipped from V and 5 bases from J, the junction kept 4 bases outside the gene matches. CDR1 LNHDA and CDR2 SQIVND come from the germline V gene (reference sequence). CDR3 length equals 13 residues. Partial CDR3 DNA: TGTGCCAGTAGACCGGGACAGGGATATGGC. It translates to CASRPGQGYG. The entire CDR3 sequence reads CASRPGQGYGYTF.

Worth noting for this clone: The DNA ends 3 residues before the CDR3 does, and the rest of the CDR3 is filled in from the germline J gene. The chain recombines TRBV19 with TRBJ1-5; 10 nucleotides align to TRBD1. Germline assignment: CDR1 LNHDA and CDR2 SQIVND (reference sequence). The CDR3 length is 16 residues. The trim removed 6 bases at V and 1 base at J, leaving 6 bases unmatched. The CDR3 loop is CASRHRTGGSNQPQHF. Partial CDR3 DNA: TGTGCCAGTAGACACCGGACAGGGGGAAGCAATCAGCCC.

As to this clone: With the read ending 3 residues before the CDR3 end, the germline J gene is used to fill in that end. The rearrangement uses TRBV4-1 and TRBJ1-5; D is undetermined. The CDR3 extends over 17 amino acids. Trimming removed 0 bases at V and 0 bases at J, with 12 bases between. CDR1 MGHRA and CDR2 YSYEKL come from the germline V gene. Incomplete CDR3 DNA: TGCGCCAGCAGCCAAGAAGATTCGGGGTATAGCAATCAGCCC. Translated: CASSQEDSGYSNQP. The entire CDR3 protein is CASSQEDSGYSNQPQHF.

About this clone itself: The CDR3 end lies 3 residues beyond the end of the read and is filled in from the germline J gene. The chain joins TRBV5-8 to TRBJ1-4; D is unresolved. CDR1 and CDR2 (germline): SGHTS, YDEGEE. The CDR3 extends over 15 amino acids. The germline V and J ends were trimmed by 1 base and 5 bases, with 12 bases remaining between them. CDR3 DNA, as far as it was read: TGTGCCAGCAGCTTGCGGCGGAACTCGAATGAAAAA. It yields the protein CASSLRRNSNEK. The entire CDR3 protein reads CASSLRRNSNEKLFF.

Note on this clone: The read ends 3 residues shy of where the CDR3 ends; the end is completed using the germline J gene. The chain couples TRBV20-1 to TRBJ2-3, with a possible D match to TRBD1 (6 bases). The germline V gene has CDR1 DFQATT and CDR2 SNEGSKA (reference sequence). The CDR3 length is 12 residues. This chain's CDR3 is CSAAGANQPQYF. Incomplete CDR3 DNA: TGCAGTGCCGCAGGGGCAAACCAGCCG.

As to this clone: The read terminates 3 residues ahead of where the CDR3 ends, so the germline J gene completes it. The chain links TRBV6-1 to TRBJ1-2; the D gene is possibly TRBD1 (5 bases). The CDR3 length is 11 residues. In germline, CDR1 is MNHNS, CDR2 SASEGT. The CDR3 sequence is CASSVRGYYTF. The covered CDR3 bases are TGTGCCAGCAGTGTGAGGGGCTAC.

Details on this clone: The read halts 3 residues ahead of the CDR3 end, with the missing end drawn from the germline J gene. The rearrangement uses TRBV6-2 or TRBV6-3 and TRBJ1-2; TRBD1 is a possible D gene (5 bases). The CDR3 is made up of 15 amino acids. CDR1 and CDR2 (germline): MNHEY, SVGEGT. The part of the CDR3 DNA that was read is TGTGCCAGCAGTTACAAGGGACTGAAAACCTACGAC. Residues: CASSYKGLKTYD. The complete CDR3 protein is CASSYKGLKTYDYTF.

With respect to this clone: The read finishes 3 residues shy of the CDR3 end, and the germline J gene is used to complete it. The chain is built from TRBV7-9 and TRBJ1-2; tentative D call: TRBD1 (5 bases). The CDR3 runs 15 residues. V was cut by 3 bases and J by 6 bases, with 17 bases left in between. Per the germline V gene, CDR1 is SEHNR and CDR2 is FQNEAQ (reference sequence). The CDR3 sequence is CASSFADRTRHGYTF. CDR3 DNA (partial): TGTGCCAGCAGCTTCGCCGATAGGACAAGGCATGGC. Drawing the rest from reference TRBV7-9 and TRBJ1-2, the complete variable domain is DTGVSQNPRHKITKRGQNVTFRCDPISEHNRLYWYRQTLGQGPEFLTYFQNEAQLEKSRLLSDRFSAERPKGSFSTLEIQRTEQGDSAMYLCASSFADRTRHGYTFGSGTRLTVV.

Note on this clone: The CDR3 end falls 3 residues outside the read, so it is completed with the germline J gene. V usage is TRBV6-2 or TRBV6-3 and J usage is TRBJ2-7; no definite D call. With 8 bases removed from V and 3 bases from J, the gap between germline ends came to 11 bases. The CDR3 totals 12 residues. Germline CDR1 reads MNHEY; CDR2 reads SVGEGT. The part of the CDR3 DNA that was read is TGTGCCAGCGCGAGTCTGCGCTACGAG. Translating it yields CASASLRYE. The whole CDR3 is CASASLRYEQYF.

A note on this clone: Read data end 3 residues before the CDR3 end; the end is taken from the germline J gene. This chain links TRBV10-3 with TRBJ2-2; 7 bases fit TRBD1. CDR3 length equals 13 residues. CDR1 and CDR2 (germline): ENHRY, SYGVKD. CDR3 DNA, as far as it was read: TGTGCCATCAGCACAGGGGCGGAGGAAAAG. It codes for CAISTGAEEK. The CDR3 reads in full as CAISTGAEEKLFF.

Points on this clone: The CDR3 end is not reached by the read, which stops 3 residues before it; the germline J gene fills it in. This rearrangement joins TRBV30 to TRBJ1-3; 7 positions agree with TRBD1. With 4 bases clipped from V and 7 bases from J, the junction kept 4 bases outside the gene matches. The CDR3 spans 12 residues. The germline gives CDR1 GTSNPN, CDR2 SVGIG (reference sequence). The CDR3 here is CAWMTGSNTIYF. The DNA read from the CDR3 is TGTGCCTGGATGACAGGGAGTAACACC.

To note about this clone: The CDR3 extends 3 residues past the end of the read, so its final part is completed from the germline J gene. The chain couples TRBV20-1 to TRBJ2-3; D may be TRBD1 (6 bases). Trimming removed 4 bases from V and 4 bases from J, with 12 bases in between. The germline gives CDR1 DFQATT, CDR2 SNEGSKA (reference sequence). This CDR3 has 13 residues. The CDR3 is CSANWGRSDTQYF. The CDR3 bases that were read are TGCAGTGCTAATTGGGGGCGGTCAGATACG.